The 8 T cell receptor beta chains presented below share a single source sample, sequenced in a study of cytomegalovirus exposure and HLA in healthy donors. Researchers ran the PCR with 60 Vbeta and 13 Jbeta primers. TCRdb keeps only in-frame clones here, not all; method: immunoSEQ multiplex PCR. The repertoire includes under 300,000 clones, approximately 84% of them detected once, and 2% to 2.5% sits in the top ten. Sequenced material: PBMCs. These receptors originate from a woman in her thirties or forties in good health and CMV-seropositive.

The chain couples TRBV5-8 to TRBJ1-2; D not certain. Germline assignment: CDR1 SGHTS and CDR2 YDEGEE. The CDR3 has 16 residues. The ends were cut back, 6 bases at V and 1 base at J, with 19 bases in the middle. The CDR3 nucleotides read TGTGCCAGCATCTTTCCCCCGGCGCAGGATAACTATGGCTACACCTTC. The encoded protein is CASIFPPAQDNYGYTF.

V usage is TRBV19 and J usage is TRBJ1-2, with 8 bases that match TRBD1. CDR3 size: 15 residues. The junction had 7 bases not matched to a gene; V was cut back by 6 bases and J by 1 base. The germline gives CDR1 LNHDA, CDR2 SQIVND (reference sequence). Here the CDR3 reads CASSPQGAINYGYTF. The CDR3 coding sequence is TGTGCCAGTAGCCCCCAGGGGGCAATTAACTATGGCTACACCTTC.

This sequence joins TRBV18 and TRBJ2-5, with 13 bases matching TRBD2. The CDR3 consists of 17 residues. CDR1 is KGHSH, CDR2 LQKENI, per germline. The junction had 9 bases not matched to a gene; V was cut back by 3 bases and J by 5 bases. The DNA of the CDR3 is TGTGCCAGCTCACCCTTACGGGGACTAGCGGGGCCGGAGACCCAGTACTTC. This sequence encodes CASSPLRGLAGPETQYF.

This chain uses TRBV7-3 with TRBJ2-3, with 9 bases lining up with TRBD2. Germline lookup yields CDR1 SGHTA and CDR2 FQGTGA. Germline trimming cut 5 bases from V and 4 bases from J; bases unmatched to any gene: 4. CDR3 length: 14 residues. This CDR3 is CASSRTSASDTQYF. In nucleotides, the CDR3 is TGTGCCAGCAGCCGGACTAGCGCCTCAGATACGCAGTATTTT.

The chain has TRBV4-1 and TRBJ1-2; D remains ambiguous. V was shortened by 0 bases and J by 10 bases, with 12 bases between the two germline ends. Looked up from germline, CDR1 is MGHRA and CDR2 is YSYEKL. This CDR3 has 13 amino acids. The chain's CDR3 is CASSQDLGGDYTF. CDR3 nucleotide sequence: TGCGCCAGCAGCCAAGATCTAGGAGGTGACTACACCTTC.

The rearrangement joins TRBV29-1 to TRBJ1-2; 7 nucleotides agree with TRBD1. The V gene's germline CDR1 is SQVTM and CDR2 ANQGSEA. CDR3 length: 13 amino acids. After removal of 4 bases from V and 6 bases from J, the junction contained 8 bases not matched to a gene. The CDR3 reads CSVGDREVNGYTF. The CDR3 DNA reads TGCAGCGTTGGAGACAGGGAGGTCAATGGCTACACCTTC.

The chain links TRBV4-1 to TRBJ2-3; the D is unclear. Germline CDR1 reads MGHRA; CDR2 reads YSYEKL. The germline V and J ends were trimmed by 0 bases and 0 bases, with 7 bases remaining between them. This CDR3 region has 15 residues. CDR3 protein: CASSQDSPSTDTQYF. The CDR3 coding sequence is TGCGCCAGCAGCCAAGATTCCCCGAGCACAGATACGCAGTATTTT.

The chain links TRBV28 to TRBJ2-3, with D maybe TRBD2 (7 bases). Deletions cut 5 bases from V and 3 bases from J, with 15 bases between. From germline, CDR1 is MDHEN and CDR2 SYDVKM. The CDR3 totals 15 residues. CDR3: CASSPRGGGTDTQYF. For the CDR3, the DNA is TGTGCCAGCAGTCCCCGGGGAGGGGGGACAGATACGCAGTATTTT. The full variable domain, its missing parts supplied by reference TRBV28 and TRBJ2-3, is DVKVTQSSRYLVKRTGEKVFLECVQDMDHENMFWYRQDPGLGLRLIYFSYDVKMKEKGDIPEGYSVSREKKERFSLILESASTNQTSMYLCASSPRGGGTDTQYFGPGTRLTVL.